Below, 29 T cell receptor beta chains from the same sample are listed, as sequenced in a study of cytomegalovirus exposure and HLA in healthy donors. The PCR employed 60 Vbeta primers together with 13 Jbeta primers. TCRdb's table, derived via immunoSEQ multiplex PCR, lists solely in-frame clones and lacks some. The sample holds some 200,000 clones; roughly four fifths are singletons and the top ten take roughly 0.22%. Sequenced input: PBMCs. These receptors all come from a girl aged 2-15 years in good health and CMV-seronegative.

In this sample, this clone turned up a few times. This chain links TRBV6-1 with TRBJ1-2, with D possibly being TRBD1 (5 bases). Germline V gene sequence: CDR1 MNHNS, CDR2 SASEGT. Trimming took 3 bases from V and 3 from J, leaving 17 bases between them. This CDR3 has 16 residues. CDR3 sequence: CASSERSMGLDYGYTF. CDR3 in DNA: TGTGCCAGCAGTGAGAGAAGTATGGGACTTGACTATGGCTACACCTTC.

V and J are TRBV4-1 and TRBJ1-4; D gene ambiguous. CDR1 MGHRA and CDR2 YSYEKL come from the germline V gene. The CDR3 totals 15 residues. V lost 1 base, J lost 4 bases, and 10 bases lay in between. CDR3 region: CASSQAGRINEKLFF. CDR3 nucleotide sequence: TGCGCCAGCAGCCAAGCCGGCAGGATTAATGAAAAACTGTTTTTT.

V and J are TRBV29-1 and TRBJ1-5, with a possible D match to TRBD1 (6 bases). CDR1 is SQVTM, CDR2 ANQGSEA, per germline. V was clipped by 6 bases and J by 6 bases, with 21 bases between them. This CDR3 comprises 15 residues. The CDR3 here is CSVAYNAGEGQPQHF. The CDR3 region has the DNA TGCAGCGTAGCCTATAATGCAGGGGAGGGTCAGCCCCAGCATTTT.

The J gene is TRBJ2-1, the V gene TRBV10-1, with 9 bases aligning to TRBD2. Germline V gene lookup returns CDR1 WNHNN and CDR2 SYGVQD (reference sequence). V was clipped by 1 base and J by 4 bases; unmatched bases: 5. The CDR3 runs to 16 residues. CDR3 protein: CASSEFLAGLYNEQFF. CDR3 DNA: TGCGCCAGCAGTGAGTTTCTAGCGGGGTTGTACAATGAGCAGTTCTTC.

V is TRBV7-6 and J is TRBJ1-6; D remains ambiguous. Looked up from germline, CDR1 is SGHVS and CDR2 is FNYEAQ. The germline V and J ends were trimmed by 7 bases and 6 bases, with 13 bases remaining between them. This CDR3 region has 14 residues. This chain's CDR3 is CASKTQGSNSPLHF. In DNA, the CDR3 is TGTGCCAGCAAGACTCAAGGAAGTAATTCACCCCTCCACTTT.

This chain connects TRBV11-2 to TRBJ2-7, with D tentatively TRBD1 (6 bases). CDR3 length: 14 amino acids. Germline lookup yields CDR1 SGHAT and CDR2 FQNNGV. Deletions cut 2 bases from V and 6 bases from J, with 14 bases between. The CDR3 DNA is TGTGCCAGCAGCTTAATACAGGGAAGAGGCGAGCAGTACTTC. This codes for CASSLIQGRGEQYF.

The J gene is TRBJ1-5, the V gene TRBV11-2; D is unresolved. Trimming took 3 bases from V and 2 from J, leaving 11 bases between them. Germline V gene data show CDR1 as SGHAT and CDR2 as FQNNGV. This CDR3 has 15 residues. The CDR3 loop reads CASSLTPTGNQPQHF. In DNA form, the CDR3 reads TGTGCCAGCAGCTTGACTCCCACGGGCAATCAGCCCCAGCATTTT.

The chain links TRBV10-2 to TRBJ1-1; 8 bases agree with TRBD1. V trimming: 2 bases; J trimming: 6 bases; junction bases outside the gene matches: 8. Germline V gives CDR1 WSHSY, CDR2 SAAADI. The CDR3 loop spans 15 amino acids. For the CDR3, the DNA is TGCGCCAGCAGTGAGCCCACAGGGGGTATCGCTGAAGCTTTCTTT. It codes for CASSEPTGGIAEAFF.

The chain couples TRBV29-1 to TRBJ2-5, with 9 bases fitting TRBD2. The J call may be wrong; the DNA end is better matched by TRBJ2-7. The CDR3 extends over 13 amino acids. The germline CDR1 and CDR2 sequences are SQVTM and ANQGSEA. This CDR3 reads CSVGTSSSYEQYF. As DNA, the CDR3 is TGCAGCGTCGGGACTAGCAGCTCCTACGAGCAGTACTTC.

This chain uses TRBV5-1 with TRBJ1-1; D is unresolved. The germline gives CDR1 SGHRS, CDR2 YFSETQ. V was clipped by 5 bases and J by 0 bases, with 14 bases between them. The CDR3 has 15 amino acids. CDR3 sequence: CASRKYPEMNTEAFF. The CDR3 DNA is TGCGCCAGCAGGAAGTACCCCGAGATGAACACTGAAGCTTTCTTT.

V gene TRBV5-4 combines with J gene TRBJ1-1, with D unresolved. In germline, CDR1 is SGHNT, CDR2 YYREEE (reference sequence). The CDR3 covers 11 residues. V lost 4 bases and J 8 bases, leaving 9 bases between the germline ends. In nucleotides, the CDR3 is TGTGCCAGCAGCCGGGAGTCCGAAGCTTTCTTT. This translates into CASSRESEAFF.

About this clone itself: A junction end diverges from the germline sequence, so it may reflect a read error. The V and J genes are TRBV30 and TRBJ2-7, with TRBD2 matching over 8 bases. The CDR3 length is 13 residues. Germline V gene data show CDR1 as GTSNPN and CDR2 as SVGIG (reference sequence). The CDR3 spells CARSTPGLGKQYF. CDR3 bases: TGTGCCCGGAGTACCCCGGGACTAGGGAAGCAGTACTTC.

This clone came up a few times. The CDR3 DNA follows: TGTGCCAGCAGCCCATGGAGGCCCAATGAGCAGTTCTTC. Its protein is CASSPWRPNEQFF. The V and J genes are TRBV7-9 and TRBJ2-1; maybe TRBD2 (5 bases). The V gene lost 5 bases and the J gene lost 6 bases, with 11 bases spanning the gap. The germline CDR1 and CDR2 sequences are SEHNR and FQNEAQ (reference sequence). There are 13 residues in the CDR3.

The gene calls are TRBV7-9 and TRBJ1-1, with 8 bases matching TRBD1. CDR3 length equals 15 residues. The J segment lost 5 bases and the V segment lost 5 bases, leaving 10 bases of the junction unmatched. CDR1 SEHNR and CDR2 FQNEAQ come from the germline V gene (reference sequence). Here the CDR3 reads CASSEETGVGTEAFF. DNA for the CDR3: TGTGCCAGCAGCGAGGAGACAGGGGTAGGGACTGAAGCTTTCTTT.

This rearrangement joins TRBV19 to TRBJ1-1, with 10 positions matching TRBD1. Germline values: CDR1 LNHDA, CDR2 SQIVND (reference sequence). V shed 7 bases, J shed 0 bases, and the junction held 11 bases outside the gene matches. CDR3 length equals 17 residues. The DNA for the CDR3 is TGTGCCAGTACCCCCCTCTGGGGACAGGGGTTGAACACTGAAGCTTTCTTT. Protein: CASTPLWGQGLNTEAFF.

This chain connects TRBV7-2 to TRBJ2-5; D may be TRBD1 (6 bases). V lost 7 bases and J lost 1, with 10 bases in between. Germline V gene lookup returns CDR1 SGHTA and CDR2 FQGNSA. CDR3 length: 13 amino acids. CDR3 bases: TGTGCCAGCACCCCGACAGGCCAAGAGACCCAGTACTTC. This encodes CASTPTGQETQYF.

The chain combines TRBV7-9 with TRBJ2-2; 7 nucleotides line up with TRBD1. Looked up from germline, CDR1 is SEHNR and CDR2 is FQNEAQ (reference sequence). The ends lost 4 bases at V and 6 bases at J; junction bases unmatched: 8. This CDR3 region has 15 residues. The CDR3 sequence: CASSSSDRSAGELFF. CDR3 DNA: TGTGCCAGCAGCTCTTCGGACAGGAGCGCCGGGGAGCTGTTTTTT.

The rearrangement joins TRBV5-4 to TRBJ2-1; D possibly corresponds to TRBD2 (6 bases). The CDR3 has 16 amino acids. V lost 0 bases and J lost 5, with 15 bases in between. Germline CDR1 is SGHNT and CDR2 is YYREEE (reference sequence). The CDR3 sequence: CASSLATGVMNNEQFF. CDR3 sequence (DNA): TGTGCCAGCAGCTTGGCCACGGGAGTCATGAACAATGAGCAGTTCTTC.

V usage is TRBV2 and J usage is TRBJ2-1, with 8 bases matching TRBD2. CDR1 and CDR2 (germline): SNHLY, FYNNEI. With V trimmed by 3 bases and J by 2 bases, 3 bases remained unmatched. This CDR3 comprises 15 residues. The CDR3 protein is CASSDGGRTYNEQFF. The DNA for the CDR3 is TGTGCCAGCAGTGATGGCGGGAGGACCTACAATGAGCAGTTCTTC.

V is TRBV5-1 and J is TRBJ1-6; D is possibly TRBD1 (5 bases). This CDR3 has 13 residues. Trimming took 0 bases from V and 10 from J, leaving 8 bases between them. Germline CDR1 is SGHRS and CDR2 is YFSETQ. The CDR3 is CASSLEGRSPLHF. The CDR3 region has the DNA TGCGCCAGCAGCTTGGAGGGGCGGTCACCCCTCCACTTT.

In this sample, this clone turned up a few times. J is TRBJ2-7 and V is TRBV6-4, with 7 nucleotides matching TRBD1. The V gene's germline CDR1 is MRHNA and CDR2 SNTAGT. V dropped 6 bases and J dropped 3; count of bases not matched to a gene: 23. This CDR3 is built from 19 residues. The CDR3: CASSVVRQGPTKRGYEQYF. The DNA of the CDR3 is TGTGCCAGCAGCGTCGTGCGACAGGGACCCACTAAGAGGGGCTACGAGCAGTACTTC.

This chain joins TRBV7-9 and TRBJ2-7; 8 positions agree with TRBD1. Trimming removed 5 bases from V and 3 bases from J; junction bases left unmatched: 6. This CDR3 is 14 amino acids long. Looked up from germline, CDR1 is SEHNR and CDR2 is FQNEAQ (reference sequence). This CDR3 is CASSTGQGVYEQYF. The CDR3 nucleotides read TGTGCCAGCAGCACCGGACAGGGTGTCTACGAGCAGTACTTC.

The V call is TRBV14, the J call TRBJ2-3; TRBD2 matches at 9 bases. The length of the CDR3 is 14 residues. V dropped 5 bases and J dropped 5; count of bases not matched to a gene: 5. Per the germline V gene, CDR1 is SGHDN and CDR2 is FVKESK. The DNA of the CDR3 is TGTGCCAGCAGCTTAGCGGGAGTGGTAGATACGCAGTATTTT. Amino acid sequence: CASSLAGVVDTQYF.

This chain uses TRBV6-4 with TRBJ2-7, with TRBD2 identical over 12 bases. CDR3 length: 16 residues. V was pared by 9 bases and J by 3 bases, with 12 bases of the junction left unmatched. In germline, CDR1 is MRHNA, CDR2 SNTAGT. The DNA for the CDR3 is TGTGCCAGTGGCCCCACACCGGGACTAGCGGGCTACGAGCAGTACTTC. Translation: CASGPTPGLAGYEQYF.

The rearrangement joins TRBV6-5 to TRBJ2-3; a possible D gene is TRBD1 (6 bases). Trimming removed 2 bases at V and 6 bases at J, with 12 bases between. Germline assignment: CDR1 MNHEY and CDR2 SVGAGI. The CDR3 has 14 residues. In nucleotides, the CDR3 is TGTGCCAGCAGTTACACGGGACACGGTGATACGCAGTATTTT. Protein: CASSYTGHGDTQYF.

For the CDR3, the DNA is TGTGCCAGCAGCTTATACGACAGGTCCCCCTACGAGCAGTACTTC. It specifies CASSLYDRSPYEQYF. The rearrangement links TRBV5-6 to TRBJ2-7, with D maybe TRBD1 (6 bases). V was cut by 2 bases and J by 2 bases, with 14 bases left in between. CDR3 length: 15 residues. Germline V gene data show CDR1 as SGHDT and CDR2 as YYEEEE.

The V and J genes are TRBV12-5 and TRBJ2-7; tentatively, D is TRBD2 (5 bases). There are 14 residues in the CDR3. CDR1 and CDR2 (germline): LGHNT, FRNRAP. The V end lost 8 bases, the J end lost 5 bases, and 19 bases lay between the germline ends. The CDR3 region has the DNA TGTGCTAGTCCCCTCAGGATCCGGCGGGACGAGCAGTACTTC. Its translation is CASPLRIRRDEQYF. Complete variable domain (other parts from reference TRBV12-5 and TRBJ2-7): DARVTQTPRHKVTEMGQEVTMRCQPILGHNTVFWYRQTMMQGLELLAYFRNRAPLDDSGMPKDRFSAEMPDATLATLKIQPSEPRDSAVYFCASPLRIRRDEQYFGPGTRLTVT.

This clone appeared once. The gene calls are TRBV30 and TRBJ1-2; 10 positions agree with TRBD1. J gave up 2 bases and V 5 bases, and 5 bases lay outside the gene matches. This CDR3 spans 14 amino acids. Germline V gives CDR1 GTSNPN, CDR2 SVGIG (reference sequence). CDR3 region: CAWLTDRGNYGYTF. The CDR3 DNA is TGTGCCTGGTTGACGGACAGGGGGAACTATGGCTACACCTTC.

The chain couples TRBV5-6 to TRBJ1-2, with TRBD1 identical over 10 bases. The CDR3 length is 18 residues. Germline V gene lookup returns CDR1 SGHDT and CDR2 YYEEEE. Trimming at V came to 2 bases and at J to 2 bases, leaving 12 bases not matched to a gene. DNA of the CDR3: TGTGCCAGCAGCTTAGCCGGGACAGGGGCCCTTCAAAACTATGGCTACACCTTC. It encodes CASSLAGTGALQNYGYTF. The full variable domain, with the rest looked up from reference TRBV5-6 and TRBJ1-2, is DAGVTQSPTHLIKTRGQQVTLRCSPKSGHDTVSWYQQALGQGPQFIFQYYEEEERQRGNFPDRFSGHQFPNYSSELNVNALLLGDSALYLCASSLAGTGALQNYGYTFGSGTRLTVV.